Listed below are T cell receptor beta chains from one sample, sequenced in a study of patients and donors after allogeneic stem cell transplantation. TCRdb analysed the RT-PCR reads with MiXCR anew, one entry per CDR3 protein. Of almost 20,000 distinct CDR3 sequences in the sample, 4.5% to 6% are singletons; the top ten hold about 40%. The sequenced sample was blood, either unsorted or a sorted T cell fraction (not recorded which). These TCRs come from a human donor who was either an allogeneic HSCT recipient or a stem cell or donor lymphocyte infusion donor (not recorded which). It is not recorded whose cells these are; they may come from a transplant donor. The CDR3 runs from the conserved cysteine through the conserved F or W. A D gene is named only where the DNA matches it firmly. Part of the rows lack a size; the others show once, few, many or a class for expanded clones.

>TRBV11-3|TRBJ2-5|.|many
TGTGCCAGCAGCTACCGGGGTAGGGCAGAGACCCAGTACTTC
CASSYRGRAETQYF
>TRBV12-3/TRBV12-4|TRBJ1-3|.|many
TGTGCCAGCAGTTTGGGGGGCGGGAGAAACACCATATATTTT
CASSLGGGRNTIYF
>TRBV6-1|TRBJ1-6|.|few
TGTGCCAGCAGCAATGATGCCGGGATCACACGGGCCCTCCACTTT
CASSNDAGITRALHF
>TRBV6-5|TRBJ1-3|.|.
TGTGCCAGCAGTTACTCGACCGGAAACACCATATATTTT
CASSYSTGNTIYF
>TRBV18|TRBJ1-5|TRBD1|.
TGTGCCAGCTCACCACCAGGGGGCATCCAGCCCCAGCATTTT
CASSPPGGIQPQHF
>TRBV2|TRBJ2-5|.|many
TGTGCCAGCAACTATCGTCAGGGGAGAGAGACCCAGTACTTC
CASNYRQGRETQYF
>TRBV5-1|TRBJ2-1|.|many
TGCGCCAGCAGCTTGGACGAAGAGTTCTTC
CASSLDEEFF
>TRBV3-1|TRBJ2-7|.|many
TGTGCCAGCAGCCAAGATTACAACCCCTACGAGCAGTACTTC
CASSQDYNPYEQYF
>TRBV20-1|TRBJ2-3|.|many
TGCAGTGCTAGAGATTCCAACCGGGCCGTTGGAGGTACGCAGTATTTT
CSARDSNRAVGGTQYF
>TRBV20-1|TRBJ2-2|TRBD1|many
TGCAGTGCTCAGGACAGGGGGAAAGCCGGGGAGCTGTTTTTT
CSAQDRGKAGELFF
>TRBV28|TRBJ2-1|.|many
TGTGCCAGCAGTTCCCCAGGTCGAAACAATGAGCAGTTCTTC
CASSSPGRNNEQFF
>TRBV10-3|TRBJ1-2|.|medium-sized
TGTGCCATCAGTGTTAGCAGCGATGGCTACACCTTC
CAISVSSDGYTF
>TRBV6-1|TRBJ2-7|TRBD2|few
TGTGCCAGCCGGCTCGGACTAGCCGGCGAGCAGTACTTC
CASRLGLAGEQYF
>TRBV3-1|TRBJ2-5|.|many
TGTGCCAGCAGCCAAGATGTCAGGGGGGGGCAAGAGACCCAGTACTTC
CASSQDVRGGQETQYF
>TRBV28|TRBJ1-2|TRBD1|.
TGTGCCAGCAGTTTACCACTACAGGGGGCTTCCTATGGCTACACCTTC
CASSLPLQGASYGYTF
>TRBV6-2/TRBV6-3|TRBJ1-5|.|many
TGTGCCAGCAGTTACGCAGGGGCGGGTCAGCCCCAGCATTTT
CASSYAGAGQPQHF
>TRBV7-9|TRBJ2-4|.|many
TGTGCCAGCAGCTTAAGTAGCAGGGGAAACATTCAGTACTTC
CASSLSSRGNIQYF
>TRBV9|TRBJ2-5|TRBD2|few
TGTGCCAGCAGCCCAAAGGGACTAGCGGGCCGTGGGGGCCAGTACTTC
CASSPKGLAGRGGQYF
>TRBV18|TRBJ2-4|.|many
TGTGCCAGCTCACCAAATTCAGGAGACGGAGAGTCTCGGGCCAAAAACATTCAGTACTTC
CASSPNSGDGESRAKNIQYF
>TRBV6-1|TRBJ1-1|.|.
TGTGCCAGCAGAAAAGGAGGGGGATGGGGGAACACTGAAGCTTTCTTT
CASRKGGGWGNTEAFF
>TRBV7-9|TRBJ2-2|TRBD1|few
TGTGCCAGCAGCCTCCGCACAGGGGGTGCCGGGGAGCTGTTTTTT
CASSLRTGGAGELFF
>TRBV2|TRBJ2-5|.|.
TGTGCCAGCGAGGTAGGATTGGAGACCCAGTACTTC
CASEVGLETQYF
>TRBV24-1|TRBJ2-5|.|many
TGTGCCACCAGTGACGAGGGGGAAGAGACCCAGTACTTC
CATSDEGEETQYF
>TRBV2|TRBJ2-1|.|many
TGTGCCAGCAGTGCCCTCGGACGAGGGAACAATGAGCAGTTCTTC
CASSALGRGNNEQFF
>TRBV9|TRBJ1-6|TRBD1|many
TGTGCCAGCAGCCCCCGACAGGGGTTAGATTCACCCCTCCACTTT
CASSPRQGLDSPLHF
>TRBV9|TRBJ1-2|TRBD1|.
TGTGCCAGCAGCGTGGGATCAGGGGGATATGGCTACACCTTC
CASSVGSGGYGYTF
>TRBV6-4|TRBJ1-1|.|many
TGTGCCAGCAGCAGGGAGGAGGGGAGAGGTGAAGCTTTCTTT
CASSREEGRGEAFF
>TRBV4-2|TRBJ2-7|TRBD2|many
TGTGCCAGCAGCCAATCCTTCCCCGGGGGAGGGGTAGGCGAGCAGTACTTC
CASSQSFPGGGVGEQYF
>TRBV7-9|TRBJ2-7|.|many
TGTGCCAGCAGCTTCCCAGCGTATGAAACGCAGTACTTC
CASSFPAYETQYF
>TRBV6-1|TRBJ2-3|TRBD2|.
TGTGTCAGCAGCGGGGGGCGGGAGCTCTCGGATACGCAGTATTTT
CVSSGGRELSDTQYF
>TRBV20-1|TRBJ2-1|.|many
TGCAGTGCTACTCGACCGCTTTACAATGAGCAGTTCTTC
CSATRPLYNEQFF
>TRBV19|TRBJ2-1|TRBD2|few
TGTGCCAGTAGGGTTAGCGGGAGGACCTACAATGAGCAGTTCTTC
CASRVSGRTYNEQFF
>TRBV7-9|TRBJ1-1|TRBD1|few
TGTGCCAGCAGCTCGGGACAGATGAACACTGAAGTTTTCTTT
CASSSGQMNTEVFF
>TRBV6-5|TRBJ1-1|.|many
TGTGCCAGCAGTTACAAGTCCGTGGGGGCGCGAACTGAAGCTTTCTTT
CASSYKSVGARTEAFF
>TRBV9|TRBJ2-7|.|many
TGTGCCAGCAGCGCCACCTCCCGGGAGCAGTACTTC
CASSATSREQYF
>TRBV21-1|TRBJ1-3|.|few
TGTGCCAGCAGCAAAATGAGTGGAAACACCATATATTTT
CASSKMSGNTIYF
>TRBV7-3|TRBJ2-3|.|many
TGTGCCAGCAGCTTATACCTGCGCACAGATACGCAGTATTTT
CASSLYLRTDTQYF
>TRBV20-1|TRBJ2-7|.|medium-sized
TGCAGTGCTAGTGACGGCACGGGGCAGTACTTC
CSASDGTGQYF
>TRBV6-1|TRBJ2-7|.|many
TGTGCCAGCAGGGGGGGGCCGAGCTCCGAGCAGTACTTC
CASRGGPSSEQYF
>TRBV20-1|TRBJ1-5|TRBD1|many
TGCAGTGCTCCATTAGGGACAGGGGGTAATCAGCCCCAGCATTTT
CSAPLGTGGNQPQHF
>TRBV29-1|TRBJ1-2|.|many
TGCAGCGTCTCTGAATACCTTAACTATGGCTACACCTTC
CSVSEYLNYGYTF
>TRBV2|TRBJ1-3|.|many
TGTGCCAGCAGCGATCAGGTTTTGGGAAACACCATATATTTT
CASSDQVLGNTIYF
>TRBV7-9|TRBJ1-1|.|.
TGTGCCAGCAGCTATCCCGGCGGGCTATCGGCTTTCTTT
CASSYPGGLSAFF
>TRBV11-1|TRBJ2-7|TRBD1|.
TGTGCCAGCAGCCCGCTCCGGGACAGGGGGCGCGTGGGCTCCTACGAGCAGTACTTC
CASSPLRDRGRVGSYEQYF
>TRBV19|TRBJ1-5|TRBD1|few
TGTGCCAGTAGTACCCGGACAGGGAATCAGCCCCAGCATTTT
CASSTRTGNQPQHF
>TRBV2|TRBJ1-1|TRBD1|many
TGTGCCAGCAGCGGGACAGGAGGTTGGGACACTGAAGCTTTCTTT
CASSGTGGWDTEAFF
>TRBV4-1|TRBJ2-1|TRBD2|many
TGCGCCAGCAGCCAATTTCCGGGACTAGCGGGGGAAAATGAGCAGTTCTTC
CASSQFPGLAGENEQFF
>TRBV20-1|TRBJ2-1|.|many
TGCAGTGCTAGAGATCCGGTACAGGGATACAATGAGCAGTTCTTC
CSARDPVQGYNEQFF